The entry below describes one T cell receptor beta chain. There is no known antigen for this receptor. One base away there is no much larger clone; base qualities are not given. The cohort was made up of approximately 670 healthy bone marrow donors. Cohort members were all nominally healthy when sampled, although unrecorded immune exposures were likely present. The donor tested CMV seronegative, placing the donor among the 350 or so seronegative members of the cohort. Every donor gave a peripheral blood sample, and the peripheral blood mononuclear cells from that sample were used for TCR beta sequencing. The Qiagen DNeasy Blood Extraction Kit was used to extract genomic DNA from the blood cell samples. The library was obtained by the immunoSEQ multiplex PCR assay. For the multiplex PCR, a mixture combining 60 forward primers for TCR Vbeta segments and 13 reverse primers for TCR Jbeta segments was used. A multiplex PCR assay on genomic DNA amplified the CDR3 region of rearranged TCR beta genes. On the Illumina HiSeq System, the amplified TCR beta libraries were sequenced as 87-base-pair reads. The authors' analysis ran thus. A later analysis tallied roughly 80 million unique TCR beta chains across the 550 to 850 repertoires, and roughly 11 million of those chains were shared by two or more donors. Raw reads were error-corrected and collapsed into unique sequences by a nearest-neighbor algorithm in which closely related sequences were merged to remove PCR and sequencing errors. V, D and J gene segments were assigned by aligning CDR3 sequences to IMGT reference sequences. For a sequence to be retained, at least a six-nucleotide match to both a V gene segment and a J gene segment was required. Rearrangements were classified as productive when the CDR3 lacked stop codons and remained in frame with V and J, and all other rearrangements were classified as non-productive. Following IMGT convention, CDR3 was defined as the stretch from the second conserved V-encoded cysteine to the conserved J-encoded phenylalanine. Sequences without an unambiguous match to a single V gene segment were excluded from the earlier analysis of over 500 of the donors. In an earlier analysis of roughly 600 of the donors, a V segment was called functional when productive rearrangements were above 56.7%, and segregating when the standard deviation between donors exceeded 5%. A statistical classification framework was built for diagnosing cytomegalovirus status from the catalog of TCR beta chain sequences. In a later analysis, TCR nucleotide sequences were compared against IMGT/GENE-DB human TR gene sequences so that V and J genes could be assigned. Using the TCRdist pipeline, a later analysis assigned CDR3 sequences along with most-parsimonious VDJ recombination scenarios. In a later analysis, each TCR beta chain was defined by its CDR3 amino acid sequence together with its V-gene family, and reads without a unique V-gene family were excluded. A later analysis removed several hundred highly shared, low-generation-probability nucleotide sequences to deal with suspected cross-contamination and a sequencing artifact. A later analysis calculated a clonal expansion index for each public chain from normalized within-repertoire ranks of inferred template counts. In a later analysis, generation probabilities were computed with a VDJ recombination model fitted to out-of-frame rearrangements, and the resulting probabilities were checked against IGoR. In a later analysis, hypergeometric tests were used to score TCR-TCR, TCR-HLA and TCR-CMV co-occurrence, with a repertoire-size bias correction applied to TCR pairs. False discovery rates were estimated in a later analysis by permuting HLA or CMV assignments 20 times. In a later analysis, co-occurring TCRs were grouped using DBSCAN, with TCRdist sequence similarity added in when clustering inside HLA-allele-positive subsets. Repertoires with fewer than 30,000 or more than 120,000 public chains were left out of co-occurrence clustering, as were about 5 repertoires with anomalous nucleotide sharing. As stored in TCRdb, this immuneACCESS dataset retains in-frame rearrangements with V and J assigned. A fraction of the clones does not appear; measured against another copy, unresolved V genes explain less than half of the discrepancy, and the remainder lacks a known reason. V, J and clone size were drawn from that table, and D and trimming were deduced from the DNA. Recorded for this sample are 140,000 to 150,000 clones; 65% to 80% of them occurred a single time. Clones ranked in the top ten supply over 6% of the sample.

This sample was included in a study of cytomegalovirus exposure and HLA in healthy donors (TCRdb year 2017). Study-wide context: An earlier analysis of several hundred of the donors reported 276 Gb of sequence data and some 110 million unique TCR beta sequences obtained from roughly 170 million T cells. An early release covering roughly 580 HLA-typed donors comprised around 300 gigabases of sequencing data and around 80 million unique TCR sequences. Among the roughly 400 genotyped donors, about 83% belonged to the genetic ancestry cluster associated with self-reported Caucasian donors. The study was designed to test whether signatures of past pathogen exposure could be identified by cataloging public T cell receptors. Using immunosequencing, the study profiled T cell repertoires from about 610 subjects and related those repertoires to cytomegalovirus serostatus. Along with the approximately 650-subject first cohort, a separate validation cohort of around 120 different subjects was used. High-throughput TCR immunosequencing, statistical association of individual TCRs with disease status, and machine learning were combined to predict cytomegalovirus infection status. To study patterns of TCR occurrence, a later analysis re-analyzed previously published TCR beta repertoires from 666 donors and added high-resolution HLA genotyping. Rather than drawing on any new phenotypic data, the later analysis identified candidate immune exposures from TCR beta sequences and the way those sequences occurred across donors. An earlier analysis of around 540 of the donors applied high-throughput TCR beta sequencing to assess whether each TCR beta V gene segment acted as functional or pseudogenic. Donor age, sex, ethnicity and CMV serostatus were compiled together with the repertoire data. Genome-wide SNP genotypes for about 65% of the 666 donors were used in a later genetic analysis, which treated that subset as a discovery cohort. All discovery cohort repertoires had been generated using a single sequencing platform. HLA typing covered class I and class II loci at four-digit resolution. The number of typed donors differed by locus: 629-630 for A, B, C, DRB1 and DQB1; some 500 for DQA1; 606 for DPA1; and roughly 490 for DPB1. Four to six DR-DQ haplotypes were handled as single units for association and clustering, since linkage in the cohort was strong. Across under 500 genotyped donors of the cohort, an average of about 200,000 unique TCR beta nucleotide sequences per donor were sequenced, and 15% to 20% of those sequences were non-productive.

As encoded in the germline V gene (reference sequence), CDR1 is LNHDA while CDR2 is SQIVND. The junction carries 15 bases between V and J, which are trimmed by 6 bases and 0 bases respectively. The CDR3 holds 16 amino acids from the cysteine to the phenylalanine. Left in the record is the CDR3 DNA by itself, 48 bases read in frame from the first base. Study-wide findings and limitations: In a later analysis, several top co-occurrence clusters were reported to appear linked to parvovirus B19, influenza, CMV and Epstein-Barr virus. According to a later analysis, most CMV-associated TCR beta chains appeared to be HLA-restricted, and the HLA associations seemed to be driven largely by CMV exposure. When HLA alleles, especially DR and DQ, strongly co-occurred, TCR associations were difficult to assign to individual alleles. Cytomegalovirus status was reported to be diagnosed by the classifier with high specificity and sensitivity in both the original and validation cohorts. In an earlier analysis of roughly 500 of the donors, most TCR beta V segments appeared in productive rearrangements about 90% or about 30% of the time, broadly matching IMGT annotations. HLA typing was unavailable for some donors at each locus, so association tests used only the typed subset. Compared with equally common non-associated chains, HLA-associated TCR beta chains in a later analysis were more clonally expanded and had lower generation probabilities. A later genetic analysis associated a missense DCLRE1C variant with V-gene and J-gene trimming of TCR beta chains, and an independent cohort replicated the association. Seventeen rarely observed V segments, including chromosome 9 orphons, were excluded from the earlier analysis of approximately 500 of the donors because counts were too low. The 87-base-pair reads could not distinguish some IMGT-functional V segments, including TRBV6-2 and TRBV6-3, so those segments were excluded. Correlated functional status among segregating V segments might reflect linkage disequilibrium, but an unknown experimental factor could not be ruled out. Specific HLA alleles were associated with roughly 17,000 TCR beta sequences at a false discovery rate of 0.05 in a later analysis. According to the authors, the approach could potentially be generalized to other disease states and immunological phenotypes. A total of 150 or so TCR beta chains were listed by the study as associated with cytomegalovirus. A further reported finding was that TCR beta sequences accurately predicted the HLA-A and HLA-B alleles for most subjects in the first cohort. Most TCR sequences were observed very rarely across donors, whereas some public TCRs were present in many individuals. The cohort was sequenced for TCR beta chains only, and without alpha or paired-chain data the features that could be detected were limited. In vitro tests confirmed that a few of the cytomegalovirus-associated TCR beta chains recognize cytomegalovirus antigens. Roughly uniform sequencing depth across donors was assumed in presence/absence analyses, although this assumption may not hold. In a later analysis, the rate of TCR association differed among HLA loci, with DRB1 alleles having the most associated TCRs and HLA-C alleles having the fewest. Compared with the 666-donor mean, donors in an Asian-associated ancestry cluster had fewer N-insertions in productive TCRs, according to a later genetic analysis. The only immune exposure information available for the cohort was CMV serostatus. The sequencing pipeline was judged likely to have produced a cluster of highly shared sequence variants as a technical artifact.

The receptor chain draws on TRBV19 and TRBJ1-5; TRBD1 is possibly the D segment (5 matching bases). The sequenced sample was PBMCs. The sequence derives from a man younger than 45 in good health and CMV-seronegative. Here is the DNA: TGTGCCAGTAGGGGGGGATACGACCTTAGCAATCAGCCCCAGCATTTT. Its protein product is CASRGGYDLSNQPQHF.